A single sample gave rise to the 32 T cell receptor beta chains below, sequenced in a study of blood T cell repertoires in COVID-19. The table came from immunoSEQ multiplex PCR; TCRdb's copy has only in-frame clones and leaves some out. This table has roughly 200,000 clones, more than 80% appearing once. Sequenced: PBMCs or T cells enriched from blood (not recorded which). The receptors here all came from a man aged 35 to 55 who had recovered from COVID-19.

V is TRBV13 and J is TRBJ1-1, with D possibly being TRBD1 (6 bases). This CDR3 spans 13 amino acids. Germline V gene lookup returns CDR1 PRHDT and CDR2 FYEKMQ (reference sequence). V gave up 0 bases and J gave up 7 bases, with 9 bases separating them. CDR3 region: CASSLGTGNEAFF. The CDR3 nucleotides read TGTGCCAGCAGCTTAGGGACAGGCAATGAAGCTTTCTTT.

The rearrangement links TRBV5-1 to TRBJ1-1, with D tentatively TRBD1 (6 bases). V lost 0 bases and J lost 3, with 12 bases in between. The CDR3 extends over 15 amino acids. CDR1 SGHRS and CDR2 YFSETQ come from the germline V gene. Written as DNA, the CDR3 is TGCGCCAGCAGCTTGGACAGGGTGGCGTACACTGAAGCTTTCTTT. Its translation is CASSLDRVAYTEAFF.

This sequence joins TRBV29-1 and TRBJ2-1; 10 bases are a match to TRBD1. This CDR3 has 12 residues. CDR1 is SQVTM and CDR2 is ANQGSEA in the germline V gene. With 6 bases clipped from V and 6 bases from J, the junction kept 2 bases outside the gene matches. CDR3 region: CSVGQGVNEQFF. For the CDR3, the DNA is TGCAGCGTCGGACAGGGGGTCAATGAGCAGTTCTTC.

The chain combines TRBV28 with TRBJ2-5, with TRBD2 matching 7 bases. The trim removed 7 bases at V and 5 bases at J, leaving 7 bases unmatched. CDR3 size: 13 residues. Germline V gives CDR1 MDHEN, CDR2 SYDVKM. This CDR3 is CASTGGRLETQYF. The DNA of the CDR3 is TGTGCCAGCACGGGGGGACGGTTGGAGACCCAGTACTTC.

The gene calls are TRBV28 and TRBJ1-5; no clear D. V was clipped by 3 bases and J by 9 bases, with 3 bases between them. Per the germline V gene, CDR1 is MDHEN and CDR2 is SYDVKM. There are 10 residues in the CDR3. The CDR3 spells CASSFRPQHF. The CDR3 nucleotides read TGTGCCAGCAGTTTTCGGCCCCAGCATTTT.

The rearrangement uses TRBV5-1 and TRBJ2-7; the D is unclear. The length of the CDR3 is 15 residues. Germline assignment: CDR1 SGHRS and CDR2 YFSETQ. V lost 4 bases to trimming and J lost 0 bases, with 14 bases between them. The chain's CDR3 is CASSALQEISYEQYF. The DNA of the CDR3 is TGCGCCAGCAGCGCACTTCAGGAAATCTCCTACGAGCAGTACTTC.

The chain employs TRBV5-8 and TRBJ1-5; D call uncertain. V shed 1 base and J shed 9 bases, with 8 bases lying between them. Germline-derived CDR1 and CDR2 are SGHTS and YDEGEE. This CDR3 has 12 residues. The CDR3 reads CASSLNPRPQHF. CDR3 nucleotides: TGTGCCAGCAGCTTGAACCCCAGGCCCCAGCATTTT.

This clone was detected a few times. The gene calls are TRBV6-5 and TRBJ1-2; possible D gene TRBD1, 5 bases. Germline V gives CDR1 MNHEY, CDR2 SVGAGI. The CDR3 runs to 15 residues. V shed 6 bases and J shed 7 bases, with 21 bases lying between them. Written as DNA, the CDR3 is TGTGCCAGCAGGGAGAGCAGGAGGGGTGGCGCTGGCTACACCTTC. It specifies CASRESRRGGAGYTF.

The chain carries TRBV7-2 and TRBJ1-6; no clear D gene. Germline V gene data show CDR1 as SGHTA and CDR2 as FQGNSA. The length of the CDR3 is 16 residues. V was shortened by 1 base and J by 0 bases, with 7 bases between the two germline ends. The CDR3 DNA reads as TGTGCCAGCAGCTTAGAAGGGAGCTCCTATAATTCACCCCTCCACTTT. Its protein is CASSLEGSSYNSPLHF.

The genes are TRBV19 and TRBJ1-6; D call uncertain. The CDR3 has 15 amino acids. The V gene lost 2 bases and the J gene lost 7 bases, with 12 bases spanning the gap. Per the germline V gene, CDR1 is LNHDA and CDR2 is SQIVND (reference sequence). In nucleotides, the CDR3 is TGTGCCAGTAGTATAAGCCAGGCAATCAATTCACCCCTCCACTTT. Its protein is CASSISQAINSPLHF. The full variable domain, completed using reference TRBV19 and TRBJ1-6, is DGGITQSPKYLFRKEGQNVTLSCEQNLNHDAMYWYRQDPGQGLRLIYYSQIVNDFQKGDIAEGYSVSREKKESFPLTVTSAQKNPTAFYLCASSISQAINSPLHFGNGTRLTVT.

The rearrangement joins TRBV28 to TRBJ2-7; TRBD1 matches at 9 bases. The CDR3 is made up of 16 amino acids. Losses at the gene ends were 2 bases for V and 5 bases for J; bases not matched to a gene: 10. In germline, CDR1 is MDHEN, CDR2 SYDVKM. CDR3 nucleotides: TGTGCCAGCAGTTTAGTACAGGGGACAGGGAACGACGAGCAGTACTTC. As protein: CASSLVQGTGNDEQYF.

Judged by abundance, this clone is medium-sized (0.01 to 0.1%). Other DNA sequences in the same sample also yield this CDR3. The chain links TRBV20-1 to TRBJ2-1; 9 nucleotides align to TRBD1. The V gene's germline CDR1 is DFQATT and CDR2 SNEGSKA (reference sequence). The junction had 4 bases not matched to a gene; V was cut back by 3 bases and J by 4 bases. The CDR3 totals 14 residues. CDR3 nucleotides: TGCAGTGCTAGTAGGGGACAGGGATACAATGAGCAGTTCTTC. This translates into CSASRGQGYNEQFF.

Notes on this clone: In the same sample, other DNA sequences code for this CDR3. The chain recombines TRBV28 with TRBJ1-2; TRBD1 might be the D (5 bases). This CDR3 comprises 13 residues. The V end lost 6 bases, the J end lost 4 bases, and 12 bases lay between the germline ends. Per germline, CDR1 MDHEN and CDR2 SYDVKM. The CDR3 DNA follows: TGTGCCAGCAGCCTCACAGGTGCCTATGGCTACACCTTC. Amino acids: CASSLTGAYGYTF.

This clone showed up just a few times. The rearrangement links TRBV11-3 to TRBJ1-1; 7 positions match TRBD1. Germline V lookup: CDR1 SGHNT, CDR2 YENEEA. V dropped 1 base and J dropped 12; count of bases not matched to a gene: 8. The CDR3 covers 13 residues. CDR3: CASSLARQGDTFF. In nucleotides, the CDR3 is TGTGCCAGCAGCTTAGCTCGACAGGGAGATACTTTCTTT.

The table lists this clone with many counts. The rearrangement links TRBV2 to TRBJ2-7, with 7 nucleotides matching TRBD1. The CDR3 is 13 residues long. J gave up 0 bases and V 11 bases, and 7 bases lay outside the gene matches. CDR1 SNHLY and CDR2 FYNNEI come from the germline V gene. CDR3 protein: CAGYSGGSYEQYF. The CDR3 region has the DNA TGTGCCGGATACTCAGGGGGCTCCTACGAGCAGTACTTC.

J is TRBJ1-2 and V is TRBV5-1; 7 bases fit TRBD1. Per the germline V gene, CDR1 is SGHRS and CDR2 is YFSETQ. The CDR3 runs 14 residues. V lost 4 bases, J lost 8 bases, and 11 bases stayed unmatched. The CDR3 nucleotides read TGCGCCAGCAGCATTTATACCTCGGGACAGGGCTACACCTTC. Residues: CASSIYTSGQGYTF.

The chain employs TRBV24-1 and TRBJ2-5, with D tentatively TRBD2 (5 bases). The CDR3 runs to 13 residues. Between the trimmed V and J ends, which lost 7 bases and 2 bases, there was a span of 10 bases. The germline CDR1 and CDR2 sequences are KGHDR and SFDVKD. The CDR3 here is CATSSGGQETQYF. The CDR3 DNA reads as TGTGCCACCAGCAGCGGAGGTCAAGAGACCCAGTACTTC.

The rearrangement links TRBV3-1 (or the pseudogene TRBV3-2) to TRBJ1-5; no definite D call. The CDR3 loop spans 13 amino acids. The germline V and J ends were trimmed by 0 bases and 4 bases, with 4 bases remaining between them. From germline, CDR1 is LGHDT and CDR2 YNNKEL (reference sequence). DNA of the CDR3: TGTGCCAGCAGCCAAGATCTGAATCAGCCCCAGCATTTT. Translation: CASSQDLNQPQHF.

The table lists this clone with a count of one. J is TRBJ1-5 and V is TRBV6-6, with D possibly matching TRBD1 (6 bases). Trimming shortened V by 5 bases and J by 6 bases, and 11 bases separated the two germline ends. Germline V gene data show CDR1 as MNHNY and CDR2 as SVGAGI (reference sequence). This CDR3 spans 13 amino acids. The DNA of the CDR3 is TGTGCCAGCAGTCCCCAGGGGATTCAGCCCCAGCATTTT. Translation gives CASSPQGIQPQHF.

In DNA, the CDR3 is TGTGCCAGCAGCCCGGGGGGCTCCAACCAAGAGACCCAGTACTTC. It specifies CASSPGGSNQETQYF. The chain links TRBV3-1 (or the pseudogene TRBV3-2) to TRBJ2-5; tentative D call: TRBD2 (7 bases). V was pared by 4 bases and J by 0 bases, with 12 bases between. The germline CDR1 and CDR2 sequences are LGHDT and YNNKEL (reference sequence). The CDR3 totals 15 residues.

V gene TRBV28 combines with J gene TRBJ1-1; perhaps TRBD1 as D (6 bases). Germline assignment: CDR1 MDHEN and CDR2 SYDVKM. The V and J ends lost 4 bases and 0 bases respectively, with 12 bases between them. The CDR3 length is 15 residues. CDR3 region: CASSYLTGMNTEAFF. The CDR3 DNA follows: TGTGCCAGCAGTTACCTGACAGGAATGAACACTGAAGCTTTCTTT.

This clone showed up just once. The V and J genes are TRBV19 and TRBJ2-1; 8 nucleotides align to TRBD2. The CDR3 length is 16 residues. Germline V gene lookup returns CDR1 LNHDA and CDR2 SQIVND (reference sequence). The V and J ends lost 7 bases and 4 bases, in that order; junction bases with no gene match: 12. This chain's CDR3 is CASTKRGRTPYNEQFF. In DNA, the CDR3 is TGTGCCAGTACAAAGCGGGGGAGGACACCTTACAATGAGCAGTTCTTC.

The chain joins TRBV5-6 to TRBJ1-6, with a weak D call TRBD1 (6 bases). V was cut by 4 bases and J by 11 bases, with 16 bases left in between. CDR1 is SGHDT, CDR2 YYEEEE, per germline. The CDR3 length is 14 residues. CDR3 DNA: TGTGCCAGCAGCCCTAAACAGGGATGGGCACCCCTCCACTTT. Protein sequence: CASSPKQGWAPLHF.

V usage is TRBV2 and J usage is TRBJ2-7, with D unclear. Germline assignment: CDR1 SNHLY and CDR2 FYNNEI. The CDR3 length is 12 residues. Trimming took off 6 bases at V and 2 bases at J, with 8 bases between the two ends. CDR3 in DNA: TGTGCCAGCAGCGACGACACCTACGAGCAGTACTTC. Amino acid sequence: CASSDDTYEQYF.

J is TRBJ1-2 and V is TRBV3-1 (or the pseudogene TRBV3-2); TRBD1 matches at 9 bases. The CDR3 loop spans 14 amino acids. V shed 1 base and J 6 bases; nucleotides not matched to a gene: 3. Germline CDR1 LGHDT, CDR2 YNNKEL (reference sequence). The CDR3 sequence: CASSQAGQGNGYTF. CDR3 sequence (DNA): TGTGCCAGCAGCCAAGCGGGACAGGGTAATGGCTACACCTTC.

The V call is TRBV28, the J call TRBJ1-1; the match to TRBD1 covers 9 bases. This CDR3 contains 14 residues. The V and J ends lost 5 bases and 7 bases, in that order; junction bases with no gene match: 8. Germline values: CDR1 MDHEN, CDR2 SYDVKM. The CDR3, as DNA: TGTGCCAGCAGTCCCCGACAGGGGGGAGGTGAAGCTTTCTTT. Translation: CASSPRQGGGEAFF.

The rearrangement links TRBV5-1 to TRBJ2-1; D is possibly TRBD2 (6 bases). V was cut by 0 bases and J by 4 bases, with 8 bases left in between. Germline assignment: CDR1 SGHRS and CDR2 YFSETQ. CDR3 length equals 14 residues. In DNA form, the CDR3 reads TGCGCCAGCAGCTTGGAGACTAGTTACAATGAGCAGTTCTTC. As protein: CASSLETSYNEQFF.

The V gene is TRBV3-1 (or the pseudogene TRBV3-2), the J gene TRBJ2-1, with 11 bases that match TRBD2. The CDR3 has 16 amino acids. The V and J ends lost 0 bases and 8 bases, in that order; junction bases with no gene match: 6. Germline V CDR1 and CDR2: LGHDT, YNNKEL (reference sequence). The CDR3: CASSQDSGRAADEQFF. Written as DNA, the CDR3 is TGTGCCAGCAGCCAAGATAGCGGGAGGGCTGCGGATGAGCAGTTCTTC.

V gene TRBV11-1 combines with J gene TRBJ2-3; D perhaps matches TRBD2 (5 bases). The V end lost 6 bases, the J end lost 6 bases, and 10 bases lay between the germline ends. Germline V gene lookup returns CDR1 SGHAT and CDR2 FQDESV (reference sequence). The CDR3 is made up of 12 amino acids. This CDR3 is CASSFIADTQYF. The DNA for the CDR3 is TGTGCCAGCAGTTTTATAGCGGATACGCAGTATTTT.

The V gene is TRBV5-1, the J gene TRBJ2-4, with 9 bases matching TRBD2. The CDR3 sequence is 16 residues long. Trimming at V came to 8 bases and at J to 0 bases, leaving 9 bases not matched to a gene. Germline loops: CDR1 SGHRS, CDR2 YFSETQ. CDR3 residues: CARELLAGKAKNIQYF. The CDR3 DNA reads as TGCGCCAGGGAGTTACTAGCGGGCAAAGCCAAAAACATTCAGTACTTC.

The rearrangement links TRBV19 to TRBJ1-6, with D perhaps TRBD1 (5 bases). This CDR3 has 14 amino acids. Trimming took off 3 bases at V and 9 bases at J, with 12 bases between the two ends. CDR1 is LNHDA, CDR2 SQIVND, per germline (reference sequence). DNA of the CDR3: TGTGCCAGTAGTATGGGGGGGAATGGTTCACCCCTCCACTTT. It yields the protein CASSMGGNGSPLHF.

The rearrangement links TRBV28 to TRBJ2-7; no firm D call. Between the trimmed V and J ends, which lost 5 bases and 3 bases, there was a span of 11 bases. CDR3 size: 13 residues. Germline CDR1 MDHEN, CDR2 SYDVKM. CDR3 residues: CASSTRAIYEQYF. CDR3 DNA sequence: TGTGCCAGCAGTACCCGAGCCATCTACGAGCAGTACTTC.